This entry lists 3 T cell receptor beta chains sequenced from one sample in a study of cytomegalovirus exposure and HLA in healthy donors. PCR employed 60 Vbeta and 13 Jbeta primers. Generated by immunoSEQ multiplex PCR, the TCRdb table keeps only in-frame clones and is missing some. Of 210,000 or so clones detected, 70% to 90% appear once; the ten largest clones hold over 1%. The sequencing sample was made of PBMCs. These receptors originate from a human donor in good health.

The chain carries TRBV5-6 and TRBJ1-2, with no clear D. V lost 2 bases, J lost 0 bases, and 11 bases lay in between. This CDR3 spans 15 amino acids. Germline V gene sequence: CDR1 SGHDT, CDR2 YYEEEE. This CDR3 is CASSFGGASNYGYTF. The CDR3 region has the DNA TGTGCCAGCAGCTTCGGCGGTGCCTCTAACTATGGCTACACCTTC. Based on the CDR3 plus reference TRBV5-6 and TRBJ1-2, the full variable domain is DAGVTQSPTHLIKTRGQQVTLRCSPKSGHDTVSWYQQALGQGPQFIFQYYEEEERQRGNFPDRFSGHQFPNYSSELNVNALLLGDSALYLCASSFGGASNYGYTFGSGTRLTVV.

The chain has TRBV20-1 and TRBJ2-3; 9 nucleotides match TRBD2. Trimming removed 6 bases from V and 14 bases from J; junction bases left unmatched: 9. The CDR3 covers 11 residues. The V gene's germline CDR1 is DFQATT and CDR2 SNEGSKA (reference sequence). The CDR3 coding sequence is TGCAGTGCCGCTGACCTAGCGGGATTGTATTTT. As protein: CSAADLAGLYF.

Remarks on this clone: At one boundary the junction diverges from the germline segment, which might be a read error. This chain uses TRBV11-3 with TRBJ1-1; TRBD1 aligns across 12 bases. Per the germline V gene, CDR1 is SGHNT and CDR2 is YENEEA. This CDR3 is 14 amino acids long. The CDR3, as DNA: TGTGCCAGCAGCGATACCGGGACAGGGGGCTGGTTGATCTTT. Translated, it gives CASSDTGTGGWLIF.